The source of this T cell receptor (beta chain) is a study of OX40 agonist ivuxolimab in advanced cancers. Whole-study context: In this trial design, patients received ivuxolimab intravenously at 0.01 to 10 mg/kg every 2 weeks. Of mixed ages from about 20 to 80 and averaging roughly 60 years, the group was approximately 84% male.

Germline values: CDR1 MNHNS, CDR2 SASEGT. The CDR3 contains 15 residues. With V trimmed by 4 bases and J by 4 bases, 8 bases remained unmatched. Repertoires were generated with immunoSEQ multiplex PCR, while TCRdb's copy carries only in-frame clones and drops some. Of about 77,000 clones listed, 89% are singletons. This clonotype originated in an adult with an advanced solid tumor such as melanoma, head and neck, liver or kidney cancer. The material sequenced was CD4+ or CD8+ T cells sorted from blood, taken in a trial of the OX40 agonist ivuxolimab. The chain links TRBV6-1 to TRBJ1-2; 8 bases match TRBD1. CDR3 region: CASSASDRGPYGYTF. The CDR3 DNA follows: TGTGCCAGCAGTGCCTCCGACAGGGGCCCCTATGGCTACACCTTC.